The T cell receptor beta chain described here comes from a study of T-cell memory formation after mild COVID-19. Trimming removed 2 bases from V and 4 bases from J, with 6 bases in between. Germline CDR1 is DFQATT and CDR2 is SNEGSKA (reference sequence). The CDR3 runs 12 residues. Note on this clonotype: Its antigen remains unknown.

UMIs and sample barcodes were carried by the TCR alpha and TCR beta cDNA libraries that 5'RACE produced using constant-segment primers. MiXCR was run by TCRdb on the 5' RACE reads, yielding one entry per CDR3 protein. The sample shows about 360,000 distinct CDR3 sequences, over 13% of them seen only once. General observations from the study: Clones that contracted from day 15 to 85 had balanced CD4/CD8; later expanders were CD4+ biased. Mainly CM and EM harbored the contracting CD4+ clones; mainly EMRA harbored the CD8+ ones.

The chain links TRBV20-1 to TRBJ1-5; D gene uncertain. This clonotype was obtained from a man aged 18 to 29 who had mild COVID-19 (a few samples of this study predate the infection). Cell type and time point are not known. Input material: PBMCs or a T cell subset sorted from them (not recorded which). The CDR3 protein is CSARRVNQPQHF. The CDR3 DNA reads as TGCAGTGCTAGAAGGGTTAATCAGCCCCAGCATTTT.